In this sample, the clone carrying this T cell receptor beta chain turned up a few times. Its antigen remains unknown. Among the 110 or so subjects of the validation cohort, separate from the roughly 700-subject first cohort, were the donors. The data belong to a study of cytomegalovirus exposure and HLA in healthy donors. Overall study results and limits: Three CMV-associated chains were confirmed in vitro to be specific for CMV antigens. The study labeled 170 or so TCR beta chains cytomegalovirus-associated. The tendency of first-cohort TCR clusters to co-occur in the 100 to 150 validation repertoires was identified by a subsequent analysis.

This table comes from immunoSEQ multiplex PCR, and its TCRdb copy is limited to in-frame clones, with some not included. The profile covers about 130,000 clones, with 88% appearing a single time and approximately 1.3% taken by the ten largest. Germline V CDR1 and CDR2: SGDLS, YYNGEE. V gave up 3 bases and J gave up 1 base; unmatched junction bases: 2. This CDR3 spans 14 amino acids. This TCR came from a young man in good health and CMV-seronegative. The genes are TRBV9 and TRBJ1-1, with 8 bases lining up with TRBD1. Sequencing was carried out using PBMCs. This chain's CDR3 is CASSAGTGNTEAFF. CDR3 in DNA: TGTGCCAGCAGCGCGGGGACAGGGAACACTGAAGCTTTCTTT. Full variable domain (outside the CDR3, taken from reference TRBV9 and TRBJ1-1): DSGVTQTPKHLITATGQRVTLRCSPRSGDLSVYWYQQSLDQGLQFLIQYYNGEERAKGNILERFSAQQFPDLHSELNLSSLELGDSALYFCASSAGTGNTEAFFGQGTRLTVV.